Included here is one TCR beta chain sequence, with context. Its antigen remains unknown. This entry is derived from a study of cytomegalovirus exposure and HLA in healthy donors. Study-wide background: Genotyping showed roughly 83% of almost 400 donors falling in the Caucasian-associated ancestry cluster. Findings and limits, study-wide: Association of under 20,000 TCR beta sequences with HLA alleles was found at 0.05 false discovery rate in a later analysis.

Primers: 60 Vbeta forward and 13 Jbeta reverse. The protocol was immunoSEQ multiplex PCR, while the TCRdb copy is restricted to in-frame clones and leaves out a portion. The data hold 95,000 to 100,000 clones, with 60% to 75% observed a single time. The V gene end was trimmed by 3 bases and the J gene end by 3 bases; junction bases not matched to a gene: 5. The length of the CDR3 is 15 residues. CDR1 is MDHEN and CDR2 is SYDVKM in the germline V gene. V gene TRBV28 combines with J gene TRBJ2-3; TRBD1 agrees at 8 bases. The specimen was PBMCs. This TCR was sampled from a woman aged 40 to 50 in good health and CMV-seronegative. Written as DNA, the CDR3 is TGTGCCAGCAGTTTGACAGGGGACCAAACAGATACGCAGTATTTT. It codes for CASSLTGDQTDTQYF.